This passage covers 30 T cell receptor beta chains from one sample sequenced in a study of T cell changes during pregnancy in multiple sclerosis. Produced via immunoSEQ multiplex PCR; TCRdb's table is partial and in-frame only. The sample holds 25,000 to 35,000 clones, around 90% seen once. Sequenced here: CD4+ T cells from peripheral blood mononuclear cells, sampled in the first trimester of pregnancy. Every receptor here comes from a female donor in good health, enrolled as a control in a pregnancy study.

The chain joins TRBV30 to TRBJ1-2; the match to TRBD1 covers 8 bases. The trim removed 8 bases at V and 1 base at J, leaving 12 bases unmatched. Germline-derived CDR1 and CDR2 are GTSNPN and SVGIG (reference sequence). The CDR3 consists of 15 residues. CDR3 DNA: TGTGCCAGAAGCCTGGGGACAGGAAGTAACTATGGCTACACCTTC. Amino acid sequence: CARSLGTGSNYGYTF.

The chain has TRBV10-3 and TRBJ2-2, with 7 bases matching TRBD1. This CDR3 region has 15 residues. The germline CDR1 and CDR2 sequences are ENHRY and SYGVKD. The J segment lost 2 bases and the V segment lost 2 bases, leaving 2 bases of the junction unmatched. The CDR3 coding sequence is TGTGCCATCAGTGAGGGGACAGCAAACACCGGGGAGCTGTTTTTT. This encodes CAISEGTANTGELFF.

The chain links TRBV7-9 to TRBJ1-5, with TRBD1 matching 7 bases. Germline V gene lookup returns CDR1 SEHNR and CDR2 FQNEAQ (reference sequence). The CDR3 has 15 amino acids. V trimming: 4 bases; J trimming: 0 bases; junction bases outside the gene matches: 3. CDR3 region: CASSWWTGSNQPQHF. The CDR3 nucleotides read TGTGCCAGCAGCTGGTGGACAGGTAGCAATCAGCCCCAGCATTTT.

The chain carries TRBV30 and TRBJ1-6; D is uncertain. This CDR3 spans 15 amino acids. The ends were cut back, 3 bases at V and 2 bases at J, with 11 bases in the middle. CDR1 and CDR2 from the germline V gene are GTSNPN and SVGIG (reference sequence). CDR3 sequence (DNA): TGTGCCTGGAGCCTCGGAGCAACCTATAATTCACCCCTCCACTTT. This translates into CAWSLGATYNSPLHF.

The V gene is TRBV18, the J gene TRBJ1-6; 8 nucleotides align to TRBD1. In germline, CDR1 is KGHSH, CDR2 LQKENI. V trimming: 5 bases; J trimming: 5 bases; junction bases outside the gene matches: 5. This CDR3 region has 15 residues. The CDR3 sequence: CASSDQGANNSPLHF. In DNA form, the CDR3 reads TGTGCCAGCTCAGATCAGGGGGCCAATAATTCACCCCTCCACTTT. The full variable domain, with the rest looked up from reference TRBV18 and TRBJ1-6, is NAGVMQNPRHLVRRRGQEARLRCSPMKGHSHVYWYRQLPEEGLKFMVYLQKENIIDESGMPKERFSAEFPKEGPSILRIQQVVRGDSAAYFCASSDQGANNSPLHFGNGTRLTVT.

The gene calls are TRBV19 and TRBJ1-5; 10 nucleotides match TRBD1. J gave up 0 bases and V 4 bases, and 9 bases lay outside the gene matches. Looked up from germline, CDR1 is LNHDA and CDR2 is SQIVND (reference sequence). The CDR3 has 18 residues. In DNA form, the CDR3 reads TGTGCCAGTAGTACCGCGGGACAGGGGATTTATAGCAATCAGCCCCAGCATTTT. Translation gives CASSTAGQGIYSNQPQHF.

The CDR3 is CASNWGDGETQYF. The CDR3 region has the DNA TGTGCCAGCAACTGGGGGGATGGAGAGACCCAGTACTTC. The rearrangement links TRBV7-9 to TRBJ2-5, with TRBD2 as a possible D gene (6 bases). Germline loops: CDR1 SEHNR, CDR2 FQNEAQ (reference sequence). V lost 7 bases to trimming and J lost 4 bases, with 13 bases between them. The CDR3 has 13 residues.

This chain joins TRBV19 and TRBJ1-6; tentative D call: TRBD1 (6 bases). The germline gives CDR1 LNHDA, CDR2 SQIVND (reference sequence). Trimming took off 3 bases at V and 10 bases at J, with 13 bases between the two ends. The CDR3 length is 14 residues. The chain's CDR3 is CASSMPRGGSPLHF. CDR3 bases: TGTGCCAGTAGTATGCCCAGGGGTGGGTCACCCCTCCACTTT.

For the CDR3, the DNA is TGTGCCAGCAGCTACAGGGGAAGGGGGGACACTGAAGCTTTCTTT. Translated, it gives CASSYRGRGDTEAFF. The rearrangement links TRBV14 to TRBJ1-1; 7 bases line up with TRBD1. The CDR3 has 15 amino acids. The trim removed 5 bases at V and 3 bases at J, leaving 9 bases unmatched. Germline assignment: CDR1 SGHDN and CDR2 FVKESK.

The chain has TRBV5-1 and TRBJ1-1; 10 positions match TRBD1. The trim removed 3 bases at V and 6 bases at J, leaving 8 bases unmatched. CDR1 is SGHRS, CDR2 YFSETQ, per germline. This CDR3 has 15 amino acids. DNA for the CDR3: TGCGCCAGCAGCTCGGACAGGGGGAGTTCTGCTGAAGCTTTCTTT. Translating gives CASSSDRGSSAEAFF.

This clone was observed once. The chain combines TRBV9 with TRBJ2-2; TRBD1 aligns across 9 bases. Germline-derived CDR1 and CDR2 are SGDLS and YYNGEE. The CDR3 has 15 amino acids. The V segment lost 0 bases and the J segment 7 bases; nucleotides outside the gene matches: 4. The CDR3 DNA sequence: TGTGCCAGCAGCGTAGCAGGACAGGGGAGCGGGGAGCTGTTTTTT. Translation gives CASSVAGQGSGELFF.

This chain uses TRBV19 with TRBJ1-6; possibly TRBD1 for D (5 bases). The germline gives CDR1 LNHDA, CDR2 SQIVND (reference sequence). This CDR3 is 14 amino acids long. Trimming shortened V by 3 bases and J by 9 bases, and 12 bases separated the two germline ends. The CDR3 sequence: CASSMLTDLSPLHF. CDR3 bases: TGTGCCAGTAGTATGTTGACAGATCTTTCACCCCTCCACTTT. The full variable domain, rest sourced from reference TRBV19 and TRBJ1-6, is DGGITQSPKYLFRKEGQNVTLSCEQNLNHDAMYWYRQDPGQGLRLIYYSQIVNDFQKGDIAEGYSVSREKKESFPLTVTSAQKNPTAFYLCASSMLTDLSPLHFGNGTRLTVT.

The chain uses TRBV4-3 and TRBJ2-1; 10 positions agree with TRBD2. Trimming cost V 1 base and J 4 bases; bases outside gene matches: 16. Looked up from germline, CDR1 is LGHNA and CDR2 is YSLEER. The CDR3 has 20 residues. As DNA, the CDR3 is TGCGCCAGCAGCCAAGGAAGGTCGTGGTATACTAGCGGGGCTTACAATGAGCAGTTCTTC. Translated: CASSQGRSWYTSGAYNEQFF.

The chain carries TRBV18 and TRBJ2-3; 8 bases map to TRBD1. The ends lost 7 bases at V and 2 bases at J; junction bases unmatched: 11. In germline, CDR1 is KGHSH, CDR2 LQKENI. This CDR3 contains 16 residues. The CDR3 spells CASFRTPGQATDTQYF. The CDR3 nucleotides read TGTGCCAGCTTTCGAACTCCGGGACAGGCCACAGATACGCAGTATTTT.

This sequence joins TRBV6-1 and TRBJ2-3; 8 bases line up with TRBD2. The CDR3 length is 19 residues. V lost 2 bases to trimming and J lost 4 bases; unmatched junction nucleotides: 17. Germline V gives CDR1 MNHNS, CDR2 SASEGT. This CDR3 reads CASSELFAGGRGGADTQYF. DNA for the CDR3: TGTGCCAGCAGTGAATTGTTTGCGGGGGGCCGTGGTGGGGCAGATACGCAGTATTTT.

V usage is TRBV4-3 and J usage is TRBJ2-2; the D gene is possibly TRBD1 (5 bases). V dropped 1 base and J dropped 3 bases, with 9 bases sitting between them. Germline V gives CDR1 LGHNA, CDR2 YSLEER. The CDR3 has 15 residues. CDR3 amino acids: CASSQAKGYTGELFF. The CDR3 coding sequence is TGCGCCAGCAGCCAAGCAAAGGGGTACACCGGGGAGCTGTTTTTT.

V is TRBV6-5 and J is TRBJ1-1, with D hard to call. Trimming cost V 6 bases and J 0 bases, with 11 bases left between them. The CDR3 loop spans 14 amino acids. Germline V gene sequence: CDR1 MNHEY, CDR2 SVGAGI. CDR3 in amino acids: CASSPGVLNTEAFF. In DNA form, the CDR3 reads TGTGCCAGCAGCCCGGGTGTTCTGAACACTGAAGCTTTCTTT.

In its sample, this clone was seen once. The chain employs TRBV19 and TRBJ2-5, with TRBD1 as a possible D gene (6 bases). From germline, CDR1 is LNHDA and CDR2 SQIVND (reference sequence). Trimming stripped 3 bases from V and 2 bases from J, with 16 bases between. CDR3 length equals 16 residues. CDR3 coding DNA: TGTGCCAGTAGTATTGGGGGCGGAGTCGTACAAGAGACCCAGTACTTC. Translating it yields CASSIGGGVVQETQYF.

The chain is built from TRBV19 and TRBJ1-3; weak D call: TRBD1 (5 bases). Trimming removed 0 bases from V and 0 bases from J, with 9 bases in between. CDR3 length: 16 residues. The V gene's germline CDR1 is LNHDA and CDR2 SQIVND (reference sequence). The CDR3 DNA follows: TGTGCCAGTAGTATAGACGACAGTTTCTCTGGAAACACCATATATTTT. Its protein is CASSIDDSFSGNTIYF.

This clone was counted a single time. This chain connects TRBV7-9 to TRBJ2-1, with a tentative D call TRBD1 (5 bases). V was clipped by 1 base and J by 4 bases, with 14 bases between them. The CDR3 runs to 16 residues. Germline V gene sequence: CDR1 SEHNR, CDR2 FQNEAQ (reference sequence). In DNA form, the CDR3 reads TGTGCCAGCAGCTTAGTAATGGGGCGGTCTTACAATGAGCAGTTCTTC. This encodes CASSLVMGRSYNEQFF.

V is TRBV7-2 and J is TRBJ2-7, with TRBD1 matching over 8 bases. This CDR3 is 14 amino acids long. The germline CDR1 and CDR2 sequences are SGHTA and FQGNSA. The V segment lost 4 bases and the J segment 4 bases; nucleotides outside the gene matches: 6. In nucleotides, the CDR3 is TGTGCCAGCAGCTCGGGGACAGGAAGTTACGAGCAGTACTTC. It codes for CASSSGTGSYEQYF.

This clone was observed a handful of times. Distinct nucleotide sequences in the sample also encode this CDR3. The chain carries TRBV29-1 and TRBJ1-1; perhaps TRBD1 as D (5 bases). Trimming left V 4 bases short and J 1 base short, with 7 bases between. The CDR3 spans 12 residues. The V gene's germline CDR1 is SQVTM and CDR2 ANQGSEA. CDR3 loop: CSVGQRNTEAFF. CDR3 in DNA: TGCAGCGTTGGACAGAGGAACACTGAAGCTTTCTTT.

The chain recombines TRBV6-1 with TRBJ1-2; 8 positions match TRBD1. The CDR3 runs 15 residues. Trimming cost V 4 bases and J 3 bases; bases outside gene matches: 7. Germline assignment: CDR1 MNHNS and CDR2 SASEGT. The chain's CDR3 is CASSAGQGLDYGYTF. CDR3 sequence (DNA): TGTGCCAGCAGTGCCGGACAGGGATTAGACTATGGCTACACCTTC.

This rearrangement joins TRBV18 to TRBJ1-1; 8 nucleotides align to TRBD1. CDR1 and CDR2 (germline): KGHSH, LQKENI. J gave up 3 bases and V 5 bases, and 8 bases lay outside the gene matches. This CDR3 spans 15 amino acids. The CDR3 coding sequence is TGTGCCAGCTCAACTCAGGGGGCAGGGGACACTGAAGCTTTCTTT. Protein: CASSTQGAGDTEAFF.

The chain uses TRBV7-2 and TRBJ1-2, with D perhaps matching TRBD1 (6 bases). The CDR3 runs to 15 residues. The V gene lost 8 bases and the J gene lost 3 bases, with 19 bases spanning the gap. Germline lookup yields CDR1 SGHTA and CDR2 FQGNSA. CDR3 in amino acids: CASLLNPGQHYGYTF. In DNA, the CDR3 is TGTGCCAGCCTCTTAAACCCGGGACAACACTATGGCTACACCTTC.

The rearrangement uses TRBV5-4 and TRBJ1-1, with 8 bases fitting TRBD1. Trimming removed 3 bases from V and 6 bases from J; junction bases left unmatched: 7. This CDR3 is 14 amino acids long. Germline values: CDR1 SGHNT, CDR2 YYREEE (reference sequence). The CDR3 nucleotides read TGTGCCAGCAGCTGGACAGGGACTGGTTCTGAAGCTTTCTTT. Translating gives CASSWTGTGSEAFF.

The chain combines TRBV5-1 with TRBJ2-1; D is undetermined. V dropped 3 bases and J dropped 2 bases, with 12 bases sitting between them. This CDR3 is built from 15 residues. Germline V gives CDR1 SGHRS, CDR2 YFSETQ. The DNA for the CDR3 is TGCGCCAGCAGCTCGACTGCCGACCCCTACAATGAGCAGTTCTTC. Amino acids: CASSSTADPYNEQFF.

The chain employs TRBV5-4 and TRBJ1-4; the match to TRBD1 covers 9 bases. Germline CDR1 reads SGHNT; CDR2 reads YYREEE (reference sequence). Trimming removed 4 bases from V and 7 bases from J; junction bases left unmatched: 5. This CDR3 has 14 amino acids. The chain's CDR3 is CASSGDRVGEKLFF. The CDR3 nucleotides are TGTGCCAGCAGCGGGGACAGGGTGGGTGAAAAACTGTTTTTT.

This rearrangement joins TRBV15 to TRBJ2-7; tentatively, D is TRBD1 (5 bases). There are 12 residues in the CDR3. Germline V gene data show CDR1 as LNHNV and CDR2 as YYDKDF (reference sequence). Trimming pared 5 bases from V and 10 bases from J, leaving 15 bases between. CDR3 in DNA: TGTGCCACCAGCGGGTCCGACAGCCGACAGTACTTC. This gives the protein CATSGSDSRQYF.

This rearrangement joins TRBV4-3 to TRBJ1-2; D call uncertain. V was pared by 3 bases and J by 4 bases, with 12 bases between. The germline V gene has CDR1 LGHNA and CDR2 YSLEER. This CDR3 has 14 residues. CDR3 coding DNA: TGCGCCAGCAGCCAGAGATTAGGAGTCTATGGCTACACCTTC. Translating it yields CASSQRLGVYGYTF.